The clone carrying this T cell receptor (beta chain) was detected a few times. Its cognate antigen is unknown. These data are taken from a study of T cells after yellow fever vaccination. Turning to the study itself: Some fractions had low cell numbers, and these were prepared with SMART-Seq v4 Ultra Low Input.

Study results and limitations: Repertoires sorted by FACS could include abundant clonotypes that are contaminants from the bulk population.

TCRdb re-called the 5' RACE reads through MiXCR, storing one row per CDR3 protein. Of about 580,000 distinct CDR3 sequences in the sample, around 16% were seen once. The TCR sequence derives from a man younger than 30 who received the YFV17D yellow fever vaccine. The sequences come from PBMCs, collected around 5 days after the first yellow fever vaccination.

The CDR3 region has the DNA TGTGCCAGCAGTTTAGGGAGCACTAACTATGGCTACACCTTC. It is translated as CASSLGSTNYGYTF. This chain joins TRBV28 and TRBJ1-2; D not certain. The germline gives CDR1 MDHEN, CDR2 SYDVKM. V lost 2 bases and J 0 bases, leaving 7 bases between the germline ends. The CDR3 spans 14 residues.